Below, 20 T cell receptor beta chains from the same sample are listed, as sequenced in a study of T cells in women clearing cervical HPV infection. Generated by immunoSEQ multiplex PCR, the TCRdb table keeps only in-frame clones and is missing some. The table lists about 35,000 clones, with 1.6% in the top ten. The sequencing sample was made of blood buffy coat. The receptor source for this set is a woman between 18 and 69 years old with a cervical HPV16 infection that either progressed to CIN3+ or cleared (not recorded which).

Of note for this clone: Coverage ceases 3 residues before the CDR3 finishes, and the germline J gene fills in the end. The J gene is TRBJ2-3, the V gene TRBV7-2; TRBD2 aligns across 9 bases. The CDR3 sequence is 15 residues long. Germline-derived CDR1 and CDR2 are SGHTA and FQGNSA. Here the CDR3 reads CASSPTGLAQETQYF. CDR3 bases read: TGTGCCAGCAGCCCGACGGGACTAGCTCAAGAGACG.

As concerns this clone: The read ends 3 residues shy of where the CDR3 ends; the end is completed using the germline J gene. The rearrangement joins TRBV6-1 to TRBJ2-2, with 8 bases aligning to TRBD1. The V gene's germline CDR1 is MNHNS and CDR2 SASEGT. CDR3 length: 14 amino acids. With 4 bases clipped from V and 6 bases from J, the junction kept 4 bases outside the gene matches. The CDR3 spells CASSGQGRSGELFF. Incomplete CDR3 DNA: TGTGCCAGCAGTGGACAGGGGAGATCCGGGGAG.

A note on this clone: The CDR3 is cut off 3 residues early in the read; its end comes from the germline J gene. The rearrangement uses TRBV9 and TRBJ2-3, with D perhaps matching TRBD2 (6 bases). The germline CDR1 and CDR2 sequences are SGDLS and YYNGEE. The V gene lost 0 bases and the J gene lost 2 bases, with 10 bases spanning the gap. The CDR3 runs to 15 residues. CDR3 DNA (partial): TGTGCCAGCAGCGTAGATCCTAGCGTCACAGATACG. This encodes CASSVDPSVTDT. The entire CDR3 protein is CASSVDPSVTDTQYF.

To note about this clone: The read is 3 residues too short to cover the CDR3 end, so that end is filled in from the germline J gene. This chain connects TRBV12-3 or TRBV12-4 to TRBJ2-2; 7 positions match TRBD1. CDR3 length: 16 residues. Germline trimming cut 5 bases from V and 1 base from J; bases unmatched to any gene: 7. CDR3 region: CASSPDRDRNTGELFF. The part of the CDR3 DNA that was read is TGTGCCAGCAGTCCGGACCGGGACAGGAACACCGGGGAG.

This CDR3 is CSAPTGGGFSDYTF. The CDR3 bases that were read are TGCAGTGCGCCCACAGGGGGAGGATTTAGTGAC. The chain is built from TRBV20-1 and TRBJ1-2; 8 positions match TRBD1. The sequenced fragment ends 3 residues before the CDR3 boundary, so the rest is inferred from the germline J gene. The germline V gene has CDR1 DFQATT and CDR2 SNEGSKA (reference sequence). The CDR3 runs to 14 residues.

Comment on this clone: The missing CDR3 end, 3 residues past where the read stops, is filled in from the germline J gene. V is TRBV5-1 and J is TRBJ2-2; 7 bases are shared with TRBD1. This CDR3 contains 15 residues. The V and J ends lost 0 bases and 7 bases, in that order; junction bases with no gene match: 6. The V gene's germline CDR1 is SGHRS and CDR2 YFSETQ. Here the CDR3 reads CASSLEGQQGGELFF. The covered CDR3 bases are TGCGCCAGCAGCTTGGAGGGACAGCAGGGCGGGGAG.

A note on this clone: The read terminates 3 residues ahead of where the CDR3 ends, so the germline J gene completes it. The chain couples TRBV29-1 to TRBJ2-3; 7 bases match TRBD1. CDR1 is SQVTM and CDR2 is ANQGSEA in the germline V gene. This CDR3 is 13 amino acids long. The junction had 5 bases not matched to a gene; V was cut back by 6 bases and J by 2 bases. The CDR3 bases that were read are TGCAGCGTGTTGAAGGGGGCCACAGATACG. It specifies CSVLKGATDT. In full, the CDR3 reads CSVLKGATDTQYF.

To note about this clone: The CDR3 extends 3 residues past the end of the read, so its final part is completed from the germline J gene. V is TRBV7-2 and J is TRBJ2-3, with D possibly being TRBD1 (7 bases). The CDR3 sequence is 13 residues long. Germline CDR1 reads SGHTA; CDR2 reads FQGNSA. This CDR3 is CASSYPGGQPQYF. The part of the CDR3 DNA that was read is TGTGCCAGCAGCTATCCAGGGGGGCAGCCG.

A remark on this clone: The read halts 3 residues ahead of the CDR3 end, with the missing end drawn from the germline J gene. This chain joins TRBV11-3 and TRBJ2-1; 8 bases fit TRBD2. The CDR3 loop spans 15 amino acids. V was pared by 0 bases and J by 8 bases, with 6 bases of the junction left unmatched. The germline V gene encodes CDR1 SGHNT and CDR2 YENEEA. CDR3 DNA, as far as it was read: TGTGCCAGCAGCTTAGATATGGGACTAGGGGATGAG. Translation gives CASSLDMGLGDE. The full-length CDR3 reads as CASSLDMGLGDEQFF.

Note on this clone: The read ends 3 residues shy of where the CDR3 ends; the end is completed using the germline J gene. The rearrangement links TRBV6-2 or TRBV6-3 to TRBJ2-7; 8 bases are shared with TRBD2. The germline gives CDR1 MNHEY, CDR2 SVGEGT. This CDR3 has 15 residues. Germline trimming cut 5 bases from V and 0 bases from J; bases unmatched to any gene: 6. The CDR3 loop reads CASSPGLGISYEQYF. Partial CDR3 DNA: TGTGCCAGCAGTCCGGGACTAGGGATCTCCTACGAG.

Of note for this clone: The missing CDR3 end, 3 residues past where the read stops, is filled in from the germline J gene. This chain joins TRBV29-1 and TRBJ2-3, with D possibly matching TRBD1 (7 bases). This CDR3 has 15 residues. Germline V gene sequence: CDR1 SQVTM, CDR2 ANQGSEA. V was cut by 7 bases and J by 1 base, with 18 bases left in between. CDR3 sequence: CSGAGGSGGTDTQYF. Partial CDR3 DNA: TGCAGCGGAGCAGGGGGTAGCGGAGGCACAGATACG.

As regards this clone: The read gets to within 3 residues of the CDR3 end, and the germline J gene fills in the rest. The chain employs TRBV5-5 and TRBJ2-7, with TRBD1 identical over 7 bases. The trim removed 3 bases at V and 1 base at J, leaving 4 bases unmatched. CDR3 length: 14 amino acids. In germline, CDR1 is SGHKS, CDR2 YYEKEE (reference sequence). This CDR3 reads CASSWDSRSYEQYF. The sequenced CDR3 bases are TGTGCCAGCAGCTGGGACAGTAGGTCCTACGAG.

With regard to this clone: The read ends 3 residues shy of where the CDR3 ends; the end is completed using the germline J gene. This sequence joins TRBV5-1 and TRBJ2-3; 8 bases match TRBD2. Germline V gives CDR1 SGHRS, CDR2 YFSETQ. This CDR3 spans 14 amino acids. Here the CDR3 reads CASSGGGIQETQYF. The DNA read from the CDR3 is TGCGCCAGCAGTGGCGGGGGGATACAAGAGACG.

As for this clone: With the read ending 3 residues before the CDR3 end, the germline J gene is used to fill in that end. The V and J genes are TRBV19 and TRBJ2-1; 9 bases are a match to TRBD1. The CDR3 is 14 amino acids. Germline lookup yields CDR1 LNHDA and CDR2 SQIVND (reference sequence). The V gene end was trimmed by 3 bases and the J gene end by 5 bases; junction bases not matched to a gene: 2. CDR3 DNA (partial): TGTGCCAGTAGTATGGGGACAGGGAACAATGAG. Protein sequence: CASSMGTGNNE. The full CDR3 protein reads CASSMGTGNNEQFF.

Comments on this clone: The read ends 3 residues early relative to the CDR3; the germline J gene fills the gap. The chain carries TRBV28 and TRBJ2-3, with 10 nucleotides matching TRBD1. CDR1 and CDR2 (germline): MDHEN, SYDVKM. V trimming: 5 bases; J trimming: 7 bases; junction bases outside the gene matches: 6. The CDR3 runs 14 residues. The CDR3 is CASSLWTGGNTQYF. The CDR3 DNA, read in part, is TGTGCCAGCAGTCTTTGGACAGGGGGAAATACG.

Details on this clone: The read stops 3 residues short of the end of the CDR3; the missing end is completed from the germline J gene. The chain has TRBV2 and TRBJ2-5, with D tentatively TRBD1 (5 bases). CDR3 length: 14 amino acids. CDR1 SNHLY and CDR2 FYNNEI come from the germline V gene. Trimming took 0 bases from V and 4 from J, leaving 9 bases between them. This chain's CDR3 is CASSEALQGETQYF. The CDR3 bases that were read are TGTGCCAGCAGTGAAGCGCTTCAGGGAGAGACC.

Details on this clone: The CDR3 end is not reached by the read, which stops 3 residues before it; the germline J gene fills it in. The chain recombines TRBV19 with TRBJ1-1; 10 nucleotides align to TRBD1. Germline CDR1 reads LNHDA; CDR2 reads SQIVND (reference sequence). The CDR3 loop spans 13 amino acids. V trimming: 8 bases; J trimming: 5 bases; junction bases outside the gene matches: 5. The covered CDR3 bases are TGTGCCAGTCGACAGGGGGCGCGAACTGAA. It is translated as CASRQGARTE. From start to end, the CDR3 is CASRQGARTEAFF.

Remarks on this clone: The CDR3 end lies 3 residues beyond the end of the read and is filled in from the germline J gene. The genes are TRBV20-1 and TRBJ1-1; 10 bases are shared with TRBD1. Germline V gene data show CDR1 as DFQATT and CDR2 as SNEGSKA (reference sequence). V shed 0 bases, J shed 5 bases, and the junction held 9 bases outside the gene matches. The CDR3 runs to 16 residues. The CDR3 loop is CSARDRQGAMETEAFF. The covered CDR3 bases are TGCAGTGCTAGAGACCGACAGGGGGCAATGGAGACTGAA.

As to this clone: The sequenced fragment ends 3 residues before the CDR3 boundary, so the rest is inferred from the germline J gene. V and J are TRBV13 and TRBJ2-5; TRBD1 might be the D (6 bases). The V end was cut by 5 bases, the J end by 2 bases, with 15 bases between. The V gene's germline CDR1 is PRHDT and CDR2 FYEKMQ (reference sequence). The CDR3 is made up of 15 amino acids. Partial CDR3 DNA: TGTGCCAGCAGCGTTTACTCGACAGGACAAGAGACC. It yields the protein CASSVYSTGQET. The CDR3, in full, reads CASSVYSTGQETQYF. The full variable domain, rest sourced from reference TRBV13 and TRBJ2-5, is AAGVIQSPRHLIKEKRETATLKCYPIPRHDTVYWYQQGPGQDPQFLISFYEKMQSDKGSIPDRFSAQQFSDYHSELNMSSLELGDSALYFCASSVYSTGQETQYFGPGTRLLVL.

As concerns this clone: The CDR3 goes on 3 residues after the read ends, and that part is filled in from the germline J gene. The rearrangement joins TRBV6-1 to TRBJ2-3, with a possible D match to TRBD2 (5 bases). The ends were cut back, 4 bases at V and 6 bases at J, with 14 bases in the middle. Germline-derived CDR1 and CDR2 are MNHNS and SASEGT. This CDR3 is built from 14 residues. The CDR3 loop is CASSGSPSMDTQYF. The CDR3 DNA, read in part, is TGTGCCAGCAGTGGGTCTCCTAGCATGGATACG.